Following are 15 T cell receptor beta chains from one sample sequenced in a study of shared clonotypes between healthy human individuals. Here immunoSEQ multiplex PCR was the method, and the copy in TCRdb shows in-frame clones only, minus some. The sample lists roughly 2.2 million clones, approximately 90% occurring once. Material for sequencing was naive CD4+ T cells from PBMCs. Subset given: CD45RA+ positively selected. Receptor source: a man between 18 and 29 years old in good health. Some clones in this sample may be carry-over from other donors' samples.

The rearrangement links TRBV15 to TRBJ2-1; TRBD2 aligns across 15 bases. Trimming cost V 5 bases and J 8 bases; bases outside gene matches: 4. The CDR3 has 15 amino acids. Germline V gene sequence: CDR1 LNHNV, CDR2 YYDKDF (reference sequence). CDR3 sequence (DNA): TGTGCCACCAGCCCCCGGACTAGCGGGAGGGATGAGCAGTTCTTC. It translates to CATSPRTSGRDEQFF. Full variable domain (rest looked up from reference TRBV15 and TRBJ2-1): DAMVIQNPRYQVTQFGKPVTLSCSQTLNHNVMYWYQQKSSQAPKLLFHYYDKDFNNEADTPDNFQSRRPNTSFCFLDIRSPGLGDTAMYLCATSPRTSGRDEQFFGPGTRLTVL.

The chain recombines TRBV9 with TRBJ2-4, with D hard to call. The germline gives CDR1 SGDLS, CDR2 YYNGEE. CDR3 length equals 14 residues. V was trimmed by 2 bases and J by 8 bases, leaving 14 bases between them. CDR3 in amino acids: CASSVRPTRDIQYF. The CDR3 DNA reads as TGTGCCAGCAGCGTTAGACCGACTCGAGACATTCAGTACTTC.

The chain combines TRBV28 with TRBJ1-1; D is unclear. Trimming took off 6 bases at V and 0 bases at J, with 8 bases between the two ends. The germline V gene encodes CDR1 MDHEN and CDR2 SYDVKM. CDR3 length: 13 residues. The CDR3 reads CASSYRMNTEAFF. DNA of the CDR3: TGTGCCAGCAGCTATCGGATGAACACTGAAGCTTTCTTT.

To note about this clone: Other DNA sequences in the sample encode the same CDR3. The chain combines TRBV5-4 with TRBJ1-1; D unresolved. This CDR3 contains 15 residues. V lost 0 bases and J 4 bases, leaving 13 bases between the germline ends. Germline-derived CDR1 and CDR2 are SGHNT and YYREEE (reference sequence). The CDR3 sequence is CASSLGGGGGTEAFF. The CDR3, as DNA: TGTGCCAGCAGCTTGGGAGGTGGAGGAGGCACTGAAGCTTTCTTT.

With respect to this clone: This same CDR3 is encoded by further DNA sequences in the sample. The chain recombines TRBV7-2 with TRBJ2-7; D is unresolved. V gave up 1 base and J gave up 0 bases, with 7 bases separating them. The CDR3 extends over 14 amino acids. Germline loops: CDR1 SGHTA, CDR2 FQGNSA. DNA for the CDR3: TGTGCCAGCAGCTTAGGGGGTAACTCCTACGAGCAGTACTTC. The encoded protein is CASSLGGNSYEQYF.

This clone was seen once. The chain joins TRBV9 to TRBJ2-1, with a weak D call TRBD2 (5 bases). The germline V gene has CDR1 SGDLS and CDR2 YYNGEE. V was shortened by 6 bases and J by 6 bases, with 13 bases between the two germline ends. CDR3 length: 13 amino acids. CDR3 sequence reads: CASTPGLVNEQFF. CDR3 bases: TGTGCCAGCACCCCGGGGTTGGTCAATGAGCAGTTCTTC.

With respect to this clone: The same CDR3 arises from other DNA sequences in this sample as well. CDR3 DNA: TGTGCCAGCAGCTTAGTTCCGACCGGGGAGCTGTTTTTT. Its protein product is CASSLVPTGELFF. The V gene is TRBV7-6, the J gene TRBJ2-2; D unresolved. The CDR3 runs to 13 residues. Germline values: CDR1 SGHVS, CDR2 FNYEAQ. V lost 1 base, J lost 5 bases, and 5 bases lay in between. Full variable domain (missing parts from reference TRBV7-6 and TRBJ2-2): GAGVSQSPRYKVTKRGQDVALRCDPISGHVSLYWYRQALGQGPEFLTYFNYEAQQDKSGLPNDRFSAERPEGSISTLTIQRTEQRDSAMYRCASSLVPTGELFFGEGSRLTVL.

With respect to this clone: The germline gene is not matched at one end of the junction; a read error may be the cause. The chain recombines TRBV11-2 with TRBJ2-7; D not resolved. The germline V gene encodes CDR1 SGHAT and CDR2 FQNNGV. CDR3 size: 11 residues. Here the CDR3 reads CASGFSYEQYF. CDR3 coding DNA: TGTGCCAGCGGCTTCTCCTACGAGCAGTACTTC.

This clone appeared once. V gene TRBV5-6 combines with J gene TRBJ2-7, with 7 bases matching TRBD2. V was clipped by 0 bases and J by 3 bases; unmatched bases: 6. The CDR3 extends over 15 amino acids. The germline CDR1 and CDR2 sequences are SGHDT and YYEEEE. CDR3 sequence: CASSLVPGTNYEQYF. The CDR3 DNA is TGTGCCAGCAGCTTGGTCCCAGGGACTAACTACGAGCAGTACTTC.

The CDR3: CASSEQRDRVYEQYF. The CDR3 nucleotides read TGTGCCAGCAGTGAACAGAGGGACCGAGTCTACGAGCAGTACTTC. The V gene is TRBV7-3, the J gene TRBJ2-7; D may match TRBD1 or TRBD2 (5 bases each). The CDR3 length is 15 residues. V was clipped by 6 bases and J by 3 bases, with 18 bases between them. Germline V gives CDR1 SGHTA, CDR2 FQGTGA.

The J gene is TRBJ2-7, the V gene TRBV30; TRBD1 aligns across 10 bases. After removal of 7 bases from V and 6 bases from J, the junction contained 6 bases not matched to a gene. Germline assignment: CDR1 GTSNPN and CDR2 SVGIG (reference sequence). The CDR3 length is 12 residues. The CDR3 loop is CALRQGAFEQYF. The CDR3 DNA is TGTGCCTTACGACAGGGGGCCTTCGAGCAGTACTTC.

This clone was recorded a few times. V is TRBV7-2 and J is TRBJ2-7, with D maybe TRBD2 (5 bases). CDR3 length equals 15 residues. V lost 4 bases, J lost 8 bases, and 21 bases lay in between. The germline CDR1 and CDR2 sequences are SGHTA and FQGNSA. In nucleotides, the CDR3 is TGTGCCAGCAGCTCCGGACTTCTTGGCCCCACTCAGCAGTACTTC. Protein product: CASSSGLLGPTQQYF.

The J gene is TRBJ2-2, the V gene TRBV4-1; 8 nucleotides align to TRBD2. The CDR3 extends over 17 amino acids. Trimming removed 4 bases from V and 7 bases from J; junction bases left unmatched: 14. CDR1 and CDR2 from the germline V gene are MGHRA and YSYEKL. In nucleotides, the CDR3 is TGCGCCAGCAGCCCGAGAGCGGGAGAGGTACGTGGCGGGGAGCTGTTTTTT. The encoded protein is CASSPRAGEVRGGELFF.

This sequence joins TRBV18 and TRBJ2-5, with a tentative D call TRBD2 (6 bases). This CDR3 region has 14 residues. The V gene lost 3 bases and the J gene lost 4 bases, with 12 bases spanning the gap. Germline values: CDR1 KGHSH, CDR2 LQKENI. This chain's CDR3 is CASSPSRAGETQYF. The CDR3 coding sequence is TGTGCCAGCTCACCGTCCAGAGCGGGAGAGACCCAGTACTTC.

The gene calls are TRBV28 and TRBJ1-5, with 9 bases lining up with TRBD1. J was trimmed by 4 bases and V by 11 bases; bases with no gene match: 9. The germline V gene encodes CDR1 MDHEN and CDR2 SYDVKM. The CDR3 sequence is 14 residues long. The CDR3, as DNA: TGTGCCTGTCCCGGGACAGGGCCAAATCAGCCCCAGCATTTT. Translated, it gives CACPGTGPNQPQHF. Based on the CDR3 plus reference TRBV28 and TRBJ1-5, the full variable domain is DVKVTQSSRYLVKRTGEKVFLECVQDMDHENMFWYRQDPGLGLRLIYFSYDVKMKEKGDIPEGYSVSREKKERFSLILESASTNQTSMYLCACPGTGPNQPQHFGDGTRLSIL.